This T cell receptor beta chain is drawn from a study of T cell repertoires in cytomegalovirus infection. The wider study: It was the public TCR beta signatures that indicated both CMV infection and matching HLA type. Study-level findings and limits: It was HLA-C-restricted CMV-specific TCR beta clonotypes that dominated the response ex vivo. Cumulated frequencies of public TCR beta families served to identify carriers of CMV plus the relevant HLA.

Germline CDR1 reads SGHVS; CDR2 reads FQNEAQ. The CDR3 loop spans 12 amino acids. Of note for this clonotype: Its antigen is not known. A read error is possible here, since a much larger clone lies one base away.

TCRdb reprocessed the reads via MiXCR and lists one record per CDR3 protein. There are over 300,000 distinct CDR3 sequences in the sample; around a tenth occur only once, and approximately 4.5% lies in the top ten. The chain recombines TRBV7-8 with TRBJ1-1; D gene unclear. The sequenced sample was PBMCs. This receptor was taken from a human donor in good health (CMV status not recorded). Some clones in this sample may be carry-over from other donors' samples. CDR3 DNA sequence: TGTGCCAGCAGCTCCCGGACCACTGAAGCTTCCTTT. Amino acid sequence: CASSSRTTEASF.